This T cell receptor (beta chain) was captured in a study of shared clonotypes between healthy human individuals. TCRdb's copy holds only in-frame clones and misses some; the assay was immunoSEQ multiplex PCR. Among fewer than 850,000 clones listed, about 92% were seen once. This CDR3 is 17 amino acids long. Germline lookup yields CDR1 SGDLS and CDR2 YYNGEE. V lost 3 bases, J lost 2 bases, and 12 bases stayed unmatched. This clonotype was obtained from a man younger than 35 in good health. Some clones in this sample may be carry-over from other donors' samples. The J gene is TRBJ2-3, the V gene TRBV9; 7 bases agree with TRBD2. The specimen sequenced was memory CD8+ T cells from PBMCs. Subset: CD45RO+ cells pooled with CCR7-negative TemRA cells. The CDR3 coding sequence is TGTGCCAGCAGCGGTAACCGCGGGGGAGATGACACAGATACGCAGTATTTT. Its protein product is CASSGNRGGDDTDTQYF.